The rows below give T cell receptor beta chains drawn from one sample of a study of STAT5B mutations in CD4+ large granular lymphocyte leukemia. TCRdb's copy holds only in-frame clones and misses some; the assay was immunoSEQ multiplex PCR. The sample records over 30,000 clones, approximately 80% being singletons. Sequencing was carried out using CD4+ T cells from blood buffy coats. These receptors were collected from a human donor in good health. Both conserved end residues are part of each CDR3. Size tells how often a clone was seen (once, few, many) or the class of an expanded clone, and some rows leave it out.

J: TRBJ2-5; V: TRBV19; size: few; CDR3: CASSPIAGGGETQYF
J: TRBJ1-1; V: TRBV4-3; size: .; CDR3: CASSRDTYTEAFF
J: TRBJ1-5; V: TRBV6-5; size: .; CDR3: CASSLQGSNRPQHF
J: TRBJ1-5; V: TRBV11-2; size: few; CDR3: CASSLDRVYQPQHF
J: TRBJ2-7; V: TRBV15; size: .; CDR3: CATSRPKTGTTTYEQYF
J: TRBJ2-1; V: TRBV6-6; size: .; CDR3: CASSYSAVLNEQFF
J: TRBJ2-3; V: TRBV28; size: .; CDR3: CASSLPDRWDERTDTQYF
J: TRBJ2-1; V: TRBV20-1; size: .; CDR3: CSPGTDNEQFF
J: TRBJ2-3; V: TRBV5-8; size: .; CDR3: CACQRTGTDTQYF
J: TRBJ2-7; V: TRBV7-6; size: .; CDR3: CASSSDLAGGISYEQYF
J: TRBJ1-4; V: TRBV29-1; size: few; CDR3: CSVEDFAGEKLFF
J: TRBJ1-1; V: TRBV19; size: few; CDR3: CASSSRGKTGEAFF
J: TRBJ2-3; V: TRBV7-2; size: .; CDR3: CASSRTSGPDTQYF
J: TRBJ1-4; V: TRBV6-5; size: .; CDR3: CASSYRAIATNEKLFF